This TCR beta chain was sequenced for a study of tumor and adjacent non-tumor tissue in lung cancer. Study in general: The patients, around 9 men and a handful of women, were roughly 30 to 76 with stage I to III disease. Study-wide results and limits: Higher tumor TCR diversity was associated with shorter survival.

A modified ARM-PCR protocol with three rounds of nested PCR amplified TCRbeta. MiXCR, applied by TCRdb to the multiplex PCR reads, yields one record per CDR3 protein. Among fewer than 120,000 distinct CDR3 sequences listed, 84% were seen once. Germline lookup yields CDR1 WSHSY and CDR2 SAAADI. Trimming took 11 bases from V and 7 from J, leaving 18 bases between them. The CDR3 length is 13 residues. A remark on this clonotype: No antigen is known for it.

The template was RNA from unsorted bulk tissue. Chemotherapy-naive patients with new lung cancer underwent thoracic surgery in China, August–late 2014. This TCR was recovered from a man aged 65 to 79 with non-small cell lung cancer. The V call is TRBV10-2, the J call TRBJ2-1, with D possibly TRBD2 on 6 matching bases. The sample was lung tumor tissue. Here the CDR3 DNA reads TGCGCCGGCTGTGAGGCGGGGTTTAATGAGCAGTTCTTC. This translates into CAGCEAGFNEQFF.